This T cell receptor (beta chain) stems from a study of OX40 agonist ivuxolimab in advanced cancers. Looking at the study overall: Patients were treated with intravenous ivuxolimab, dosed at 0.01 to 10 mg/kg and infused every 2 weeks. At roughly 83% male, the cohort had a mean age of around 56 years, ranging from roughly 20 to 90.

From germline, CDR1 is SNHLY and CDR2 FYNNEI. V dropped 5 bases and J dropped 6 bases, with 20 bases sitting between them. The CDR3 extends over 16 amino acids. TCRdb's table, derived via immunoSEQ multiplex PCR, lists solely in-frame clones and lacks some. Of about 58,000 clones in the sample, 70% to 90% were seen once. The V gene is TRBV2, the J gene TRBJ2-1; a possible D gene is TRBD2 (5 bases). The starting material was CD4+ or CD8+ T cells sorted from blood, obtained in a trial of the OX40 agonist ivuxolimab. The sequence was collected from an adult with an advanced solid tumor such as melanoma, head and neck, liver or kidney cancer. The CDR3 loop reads CASSPRLSPLGNEQFF. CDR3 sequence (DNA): TGTGCCAGCAGTCCCAGACTATCCCCCCTTGGCAATGAGCAGTTCTTC.